This T cell receptor (beta chain) was identified in a study of T-cell memory formation after mild COVID-19. In the study overall: TCR clustering was largely donor specific.

TCRdb re-analysed the 5' RACE reads in MiXCR, keeping a single row per CDR3 protein. Of 500,000 to 650,000 distinct CDR3 sequences listed, less than 25% are singletons. Germline CDR1 and CDR2: SGHAT and FQNNGV. The CDR3 length is 15 residues. The ends were cut back, 0 bases at V and 0 bases at J, with 3 bases in the middle. At least ten counts were recorded for this clonotype. Its antigen remains unknown. Study results and caveats: Clones shrinking from day 15 to 85 showed even CD4/CD8 mixes; later expanders tilted CD4+. Those CD4+ clones that contracted were mainly in CM and EM (CD8+ ones in EMRA). The study detected some responding clones in pre-infection memory, suggesting cross-reactive memory joined.

Material for sequencing was PBMCs or a T cell subset sorted from them (not recorded which). The chain joins TRBV11-2 to TRBJ2-6; no firm D call. The clonotype comes from an adult woman who had mild COVID-19 (a few samples of this study predate the infection). Cell type and time point are not known. The CDR3: CASSLDISGANVLTF. DNA of the CDR3: TGTGCCAGCAGCTTAGACATCTCTGGGGCCAACGTCCTGACTTTC.